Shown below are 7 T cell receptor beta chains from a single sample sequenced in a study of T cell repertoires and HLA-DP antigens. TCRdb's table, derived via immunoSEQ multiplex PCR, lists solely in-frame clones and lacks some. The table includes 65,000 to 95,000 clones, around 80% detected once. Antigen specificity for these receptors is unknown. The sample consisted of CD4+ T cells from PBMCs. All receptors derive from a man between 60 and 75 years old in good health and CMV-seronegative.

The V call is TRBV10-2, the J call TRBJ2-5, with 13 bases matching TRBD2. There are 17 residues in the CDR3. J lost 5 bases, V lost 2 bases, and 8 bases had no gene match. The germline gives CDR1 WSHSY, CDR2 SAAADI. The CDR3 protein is CASSEGRTSGGWETQYF. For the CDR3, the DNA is TGCGCCAGCAGTGAGGGAAGGACTAGCGGGGGTTGGGAGACCCAGTACTTC.

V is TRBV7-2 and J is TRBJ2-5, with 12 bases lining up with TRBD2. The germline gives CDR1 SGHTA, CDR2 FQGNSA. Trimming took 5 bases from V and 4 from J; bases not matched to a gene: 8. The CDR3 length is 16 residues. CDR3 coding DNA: TGTGCCAGCAGCCCTCTAGCGGGAGGGGTGGGAGAGACCCAGTACTTC. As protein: CASSPLAGGVGETQYF.

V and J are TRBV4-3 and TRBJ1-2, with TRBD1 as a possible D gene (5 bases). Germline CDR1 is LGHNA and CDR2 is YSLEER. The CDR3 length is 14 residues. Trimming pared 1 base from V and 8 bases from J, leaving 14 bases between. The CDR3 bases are TGCGCCAGCAGCCAAGTAGGCCAGGGCTGGGGCTACACCTTC. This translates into CASSQVGQGWGYTF.

CDR3 amino acids: CASTLGPGGQSNQPQHF. The CDR3 DNA reads as TGTGCCAGCACCCTCGGACCAGGGGGCCAGAGCAATCAGCCCCAGCATTTT. The chain links TRBV28 to TRBJ1-5, with TRBD1 identical over 8 bases. V gave up 7 bases and J gave up 1 base; unmatched junction bases: 12. The CDR3 contains 17 residues. Germline CDR1 and CDR2: MDHEN and SYDVKM.

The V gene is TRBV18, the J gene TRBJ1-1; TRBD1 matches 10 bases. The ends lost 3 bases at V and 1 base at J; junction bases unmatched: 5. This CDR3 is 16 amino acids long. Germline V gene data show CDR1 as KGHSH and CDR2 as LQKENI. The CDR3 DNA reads TGTGCCAGCTCACCGCGGACAGGGGGGGGGAACACTGAAGCTTTCTTT. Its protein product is CASSPRTGGGNTEAFF.

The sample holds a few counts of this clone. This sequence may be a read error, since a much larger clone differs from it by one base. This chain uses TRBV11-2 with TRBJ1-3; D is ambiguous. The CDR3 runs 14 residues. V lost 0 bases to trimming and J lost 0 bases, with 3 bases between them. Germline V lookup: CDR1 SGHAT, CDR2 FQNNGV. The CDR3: CASSLEFSGNTIYF. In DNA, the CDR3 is TGTGCCAGCAGCTTAGAGTTCTCTGGAAACACCATATATTTT. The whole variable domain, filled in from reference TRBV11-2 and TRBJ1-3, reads EAGVAQSPRYKIIEKRQSVAFWCNPISGHATLYWYQQILGQGPKLLIQFQNNGVVDDSQLPKDRFSAERLKGVDSTLKIQPAKLEDSAVYLCASSLEFSGNTIYFGEGSWLTVV.

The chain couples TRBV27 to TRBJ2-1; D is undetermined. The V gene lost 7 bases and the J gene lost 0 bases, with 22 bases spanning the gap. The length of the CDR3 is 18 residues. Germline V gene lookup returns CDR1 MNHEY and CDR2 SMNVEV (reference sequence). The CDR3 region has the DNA TGTGCCAGCATCTCTCCAGCGAGACGTAATAGCTCCTACAATGAGCAGTTCTTC. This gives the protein CASISPARRNSSYNEQFF.